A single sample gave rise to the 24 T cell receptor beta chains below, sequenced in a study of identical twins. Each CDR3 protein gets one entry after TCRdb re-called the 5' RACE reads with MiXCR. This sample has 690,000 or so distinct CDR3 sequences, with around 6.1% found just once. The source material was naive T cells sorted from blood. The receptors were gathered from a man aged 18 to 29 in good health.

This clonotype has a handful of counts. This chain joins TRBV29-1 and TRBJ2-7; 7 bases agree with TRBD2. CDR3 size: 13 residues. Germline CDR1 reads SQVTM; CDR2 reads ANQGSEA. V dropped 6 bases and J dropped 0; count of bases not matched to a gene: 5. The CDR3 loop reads CSVGLAVSYEQYF. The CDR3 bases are TGCAGCGTCGGTCTAGCGGTCTCCTACGAGCAGTACTTC.

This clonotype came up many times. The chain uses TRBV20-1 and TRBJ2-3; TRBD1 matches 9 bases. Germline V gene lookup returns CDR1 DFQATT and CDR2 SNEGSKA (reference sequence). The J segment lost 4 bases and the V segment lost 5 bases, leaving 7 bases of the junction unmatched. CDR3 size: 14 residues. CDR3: CSAHTGGAADTQYF. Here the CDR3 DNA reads TGCAGTGCTCACACAGGGGGCGCGGCAGATACGCAGTATTTT.

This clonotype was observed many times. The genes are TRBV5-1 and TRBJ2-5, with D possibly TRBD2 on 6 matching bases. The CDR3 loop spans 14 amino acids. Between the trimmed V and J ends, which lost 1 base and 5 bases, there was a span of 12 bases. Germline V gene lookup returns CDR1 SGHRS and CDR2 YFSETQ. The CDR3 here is CASSLMEGHETQYF. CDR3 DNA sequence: TGCGCCAGCAGCTTGATGGAGGGCCACGAGACCCAGTACTTC. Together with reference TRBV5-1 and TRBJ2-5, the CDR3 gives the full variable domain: KAGVTQTPRYLIKTRGQQVTLSCSPISGHRSVSWYQQTPGQGLQFLFEYFSETQRNKGNFPGRFSGRQFSNSRSEMNVSTLELGDSALYLCASSLMEGHETQYFGPGTRLLVL.

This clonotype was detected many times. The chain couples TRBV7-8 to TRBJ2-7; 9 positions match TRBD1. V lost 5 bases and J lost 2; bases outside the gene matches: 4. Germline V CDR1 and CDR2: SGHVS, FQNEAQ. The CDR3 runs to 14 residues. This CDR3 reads CASSKGQGPYEQYV. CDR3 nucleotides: TGTGCCAGCAGCAAAGGACAGGGGCCCTACGAGCAGTACGTC.

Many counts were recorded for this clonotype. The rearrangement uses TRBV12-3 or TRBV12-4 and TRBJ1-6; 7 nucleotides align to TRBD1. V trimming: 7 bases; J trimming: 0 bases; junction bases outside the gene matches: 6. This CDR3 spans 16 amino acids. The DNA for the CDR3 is TGTGCCAGCACCGTATCAGGGGGCTCCTATAATTCACCCCTCCACTTT. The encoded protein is CASTVSGGSYNSPLHF.

The DNA of the CDR3 is TGCGCCAGCGGGTCAGGGGGCTCAGGAAACATTCAGTACTTC. Encoded protein: CASGSGGSGNIQYF. The chain carries TRBV5-1 and TRBJ2-4, with 8 bases identical to TRBD1. There are 14 residues in the CDR3. Germline assignment: CDR1 SGHRS and CDR2 YFSETQ. Trimming at V came to 7 bases and at J to 6 bases, leaving 9 bases not matched to a gene.

The CDR3 nucleotides are TGTGCCAGCAGCCTCTACTACGAGCAGTACGTC. This codes for CASSLYYEQYV. This chain links TRBV2 with TRBJ2-7; no clear D. CDR1 and CDR2 from the germline V gene are SNHLY and FYNNEI. This CDR3 has 11 amino acids. V was trimmed by 6 bases and J by 3 bases, leaving 6 bases between them.

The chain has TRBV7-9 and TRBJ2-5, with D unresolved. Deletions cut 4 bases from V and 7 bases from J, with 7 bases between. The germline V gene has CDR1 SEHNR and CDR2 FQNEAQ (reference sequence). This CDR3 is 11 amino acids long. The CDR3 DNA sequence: TGTGCCAGCAGCTCAGGCGCGACCCAGTACTTC. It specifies CASSSGATQYF.

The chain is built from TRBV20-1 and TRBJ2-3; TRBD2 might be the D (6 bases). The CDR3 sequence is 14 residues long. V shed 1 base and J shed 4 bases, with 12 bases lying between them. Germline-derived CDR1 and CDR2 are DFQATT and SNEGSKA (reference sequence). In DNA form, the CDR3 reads TGCAGTGCTAGAGGAACCGGGACTCCAGATACGCAGTATTTT. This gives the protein CSARGTGTPDTQYF.

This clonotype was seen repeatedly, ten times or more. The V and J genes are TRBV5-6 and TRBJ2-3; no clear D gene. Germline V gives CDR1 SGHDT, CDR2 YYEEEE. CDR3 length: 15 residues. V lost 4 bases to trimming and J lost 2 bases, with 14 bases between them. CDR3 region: CASSRLGSNTDTQYF. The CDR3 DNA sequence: TGTGCCAGCAGCCGCTTGGGGTCCAACACAGATACGCAGTATTTT.

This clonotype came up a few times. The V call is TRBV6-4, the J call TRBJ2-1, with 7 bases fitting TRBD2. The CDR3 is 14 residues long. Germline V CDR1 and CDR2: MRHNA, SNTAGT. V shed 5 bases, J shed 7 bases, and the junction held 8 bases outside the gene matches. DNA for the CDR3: TGTGCCAGCAGTCTGGCGGGAGTGATGAATGAGCAGTTCTTC. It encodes CASSLAGVMNEQFF.

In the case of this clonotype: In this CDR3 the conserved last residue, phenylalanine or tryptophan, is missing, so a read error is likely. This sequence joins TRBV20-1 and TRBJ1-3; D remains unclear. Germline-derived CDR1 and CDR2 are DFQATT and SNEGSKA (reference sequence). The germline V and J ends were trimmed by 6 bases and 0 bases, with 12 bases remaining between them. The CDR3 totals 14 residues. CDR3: CSAPDRSSGNTIYC. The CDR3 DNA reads TGCAGTGCCCCGGACCGGAGCTCTGGAAACACCATATATTGT.

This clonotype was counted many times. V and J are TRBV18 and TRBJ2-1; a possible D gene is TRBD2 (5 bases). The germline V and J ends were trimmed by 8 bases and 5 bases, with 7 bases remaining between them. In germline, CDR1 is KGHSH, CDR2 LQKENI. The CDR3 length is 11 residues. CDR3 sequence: CASTRDNEQFF. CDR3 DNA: TGTGCCAGCACTAGGGACAATGAGCAGTTCTTC. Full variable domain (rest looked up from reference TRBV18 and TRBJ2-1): NAGVMQNPRHLVRRRGQEARLRCSPMKGHSHVYWYRQLPEEGLKFMVYLQKENIIDESGMPKERFSAEFPKEGPSILRIQQVVRGDSAAYFCASTRDNEQFFGPGTRLTVL.

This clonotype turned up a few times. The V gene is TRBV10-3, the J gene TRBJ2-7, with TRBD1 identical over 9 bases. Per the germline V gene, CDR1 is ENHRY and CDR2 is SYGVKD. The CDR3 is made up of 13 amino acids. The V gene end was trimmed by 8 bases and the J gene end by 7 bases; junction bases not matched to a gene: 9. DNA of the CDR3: TGTGCCATCGGCCGGGACAGGGCGAAAGAGCAGTACTTC. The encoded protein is CAIGRDRAKEQYF.

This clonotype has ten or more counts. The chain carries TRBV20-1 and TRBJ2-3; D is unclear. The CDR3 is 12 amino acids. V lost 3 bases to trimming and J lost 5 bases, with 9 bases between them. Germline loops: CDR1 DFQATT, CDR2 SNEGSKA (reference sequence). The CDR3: CSARGGGDTQYF. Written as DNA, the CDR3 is TGCAGTGCTAGGGGTGGTGGAGATACGCAGTATTTT.

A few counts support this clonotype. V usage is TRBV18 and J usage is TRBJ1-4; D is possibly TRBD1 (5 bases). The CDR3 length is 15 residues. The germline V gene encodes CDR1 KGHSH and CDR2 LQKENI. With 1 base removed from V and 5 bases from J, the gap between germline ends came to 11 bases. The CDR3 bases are TGTGCCAGCTCACCACTCCGGGACCCAAATGAAAAACTGTTTTTT. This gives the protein CASSPLRDPNEKLFF.

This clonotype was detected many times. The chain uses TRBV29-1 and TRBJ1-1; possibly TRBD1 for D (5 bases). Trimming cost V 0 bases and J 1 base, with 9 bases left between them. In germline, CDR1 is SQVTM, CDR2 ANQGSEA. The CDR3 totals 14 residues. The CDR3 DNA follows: TGCAGCGTTGAAGAAGGGGCCGGGAACACTGAAGCTTTCTTT. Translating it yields CSVEEGAGNTEAFF.

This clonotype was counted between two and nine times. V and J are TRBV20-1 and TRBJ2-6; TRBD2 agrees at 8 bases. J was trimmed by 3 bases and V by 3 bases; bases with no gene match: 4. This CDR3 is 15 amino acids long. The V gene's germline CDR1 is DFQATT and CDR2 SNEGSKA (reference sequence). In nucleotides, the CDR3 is TGCAGTGCTAGCCGGGGGGGAGTTGGGGCCAACGTCCTGACTTTC. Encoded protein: CSASRGGVGANVLTF.

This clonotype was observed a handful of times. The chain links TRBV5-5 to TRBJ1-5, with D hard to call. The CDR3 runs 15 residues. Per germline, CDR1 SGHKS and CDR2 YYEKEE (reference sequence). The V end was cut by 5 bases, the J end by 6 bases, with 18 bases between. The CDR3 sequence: CASRATATRSQPQHF. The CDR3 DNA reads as TGTGCCAGCAGGGCGACGGCCACGAGAAGTCAGCCCCAGCATTTT.

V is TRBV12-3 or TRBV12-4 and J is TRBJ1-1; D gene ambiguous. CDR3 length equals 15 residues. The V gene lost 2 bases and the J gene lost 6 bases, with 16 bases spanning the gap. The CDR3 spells CASSLMGDGFAEAFF. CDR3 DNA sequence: TGTGCCAGCAGTTTAATGGGTGATGGTTTCGCTGAAGCTTTCTTT.

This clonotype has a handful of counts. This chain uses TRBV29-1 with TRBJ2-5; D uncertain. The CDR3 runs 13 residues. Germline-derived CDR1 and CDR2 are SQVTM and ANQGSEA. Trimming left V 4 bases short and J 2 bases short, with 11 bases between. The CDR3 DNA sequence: TGCAGCGTTGCTGGCATAGGGCAAGAGACCCAGTACTTC. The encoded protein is CSVAGIGQETQYF. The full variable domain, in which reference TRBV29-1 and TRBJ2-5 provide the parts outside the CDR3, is SAVISQKPSRDICQRGTSLTIQCQVDSQVTMMFWYRQQPGQSLTLIATANQGSEATYESGFVIDKFPISRPNLTFSTLTVSNMSPEDSSIYLCSVAGIGQETQYFGPGTRLLVL.

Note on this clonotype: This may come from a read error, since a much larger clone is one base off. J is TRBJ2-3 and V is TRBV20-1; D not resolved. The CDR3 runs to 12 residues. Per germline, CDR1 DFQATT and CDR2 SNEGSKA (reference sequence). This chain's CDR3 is CSARDGRDTQCF. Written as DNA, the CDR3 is TGCAGTGCTAGAGATGGTAGGGATACGCAGTGTTTT.

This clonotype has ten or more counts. The CDR3 reads CSALTEYWYNEQFF. DNA for the CDR3: TGCAGTGCCCTGACAGAATATTGGTACAATGAGCAGTTCTTC. The chain has TRBV20-1 and TRBJ2-1, with a weak D call TRBD1 (5 bases). With 6 bases removed from V and 4 bases from J, the gap between germline ends came to 16 bases. Per germline, CDR1 DFQATT and CDR2 SNEGSKA (reference sequence). The CDR3 contains 14 residues.

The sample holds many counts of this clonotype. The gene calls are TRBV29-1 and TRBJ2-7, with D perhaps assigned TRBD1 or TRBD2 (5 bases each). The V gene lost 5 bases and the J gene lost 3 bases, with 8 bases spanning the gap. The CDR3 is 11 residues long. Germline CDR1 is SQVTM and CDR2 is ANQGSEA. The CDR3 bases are TGCAGCGTTCGGGGCAACTACGAGCAGTACTTC. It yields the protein CSVRGNYEQYF.